The 27 T cell receptor beta chains given below trace back to one sample, sequenced in a study of blood T cell repertoires in COVID-19 (TCRdb year 2020). Libraries were constructed by the immunoSEQ multiplex PCR assay. TCRdb's version of the immuneACCESS table is confined to in-frame rearrangements and falls short of the full clone set. An unresolved V gene accounts for under half of the shortfall where checked; the remainder is of unknown origin. The sample yields 250,000 to 350,000 clones; 75% to 90% were counted once. The top ten constitute roughly 6.3% of the sample. Material for sequencing was peripheral blood. These receptors were obtained from a woman aged 45-59 years with COVID-19, enrolled during active disease.

The chain recombines TRBV24-1 with TRBJ1-1, with TRBD1 matching over 7 bases. CDR1 is KGHDR and CDR2 is SFDVKD in the germline V gene. J was trimmed by 1 base and V by 3 bases; bases with no gene match: 4. The CDR3 covers 15 residues. CDR3 loop: CATSDRDRPNTEAFF. CDR3 bases: TGTGCCACCAGTGATAGGGACAGACCGAACACTGAAGCTTTCTTT.

V gene TRBV5-1 combines with J gene TRBJ2-7; 8 bases agree with TRBD1. Trimming took 5 bases from V and 6 from J; bases not matched to a gene: 10. Germline lookup yields CDR1 SGHRS and CDR2 YFSETQ. The length of the CDR3 is 14 residues. The CDR3 sequence is CASRDRGQTIEQYF. CDR3 nucleotides: TGCGCCAGCAGAGACAGGGGCCAAACCATCGAGCAGTACTTC.

For the CDR3, the DNA is TGTGCCAGCAGCTTGGGGACAGCTCCATACGAGCAGTACTTC. It codes for CASSLGTAPYEQYF. This chain joins TRBV7-3 and TRBJ2-7; 7 bases fit TRBD1. J gave up 4 bases and V 3 bases, and 6 bases lay outside the gene matches. Germline loops: CDR1 SGHTA, CDR2 FQGTGA. The CDR3 runs 14 residues.

The chain links TRBV6-5 to TRBJ2-7, with TRBD2 matching over 8 bases. CDR3 length equals 15 residues. The germline V gene encodes CDR1 MNHEY and CDR2 SVGAGI. V dropped 7 bases and J dropped 4; count of bases not matched to a gene: 12. CDR3 coding DNA: TGTGCCAGCACTTCGCCGACTAGCGCGAAGTACGAGCAGTACTTC. Translation: CASTSPTSAKYEQYF.

V and J are TRBV18 and TRBJ2-7; no clear D gene. V lost 0 bases and J 3 bases, leaving 3 bases between the germline ends. The germline V gene has CDR1 KGHSH and CDR2 LQKENI. The CDR3 sequence is 12 residues long. The CDR3 loop is CASSPPSYEQYF. The CDR3, as DNA: TGTGCCAGCTCACCACCTAGCTACGAGCAGTACTTC.

This chain links TRBV2 with TRBJ2-1, with D tentatively TRBD2 (6 bases). Germline-derived CDR1 and CDR2 are SNHLY and FYNNEI. V was cut by 3 bases and J by 8 bases, with 17 bases left in between. CDR3 length equals 15 residues. CDR3: CASSDLAVRPYEQFF. The CDR3 DNA reads TGTGCCAGCAGTGATTTAGCGGTCCGACCATATGAGCAGTTCTTC.

The chain is built from TRBV14 and TRBJ2-7; TRBD2 matches at 11 bases. This CDR3 is 16 amino acids long. Germline loops: CDR1 SGHDN, CDR2 FVKESK. Trimming took 3 bases from V and 1 from J; bases not matched to a gene: 5. The CDR3 DNA follows: TGTGCCAGCAGCCATCCGGGGACTAGCGGTTCCTACGAGCAGTACTTC. Translated, it gives CASSHPGTSGSYEQYF.

This clone was observed a handful of times. The J gene is TRBJ2-2, the V gene TRBV3-1 (or the pseudogene TRBV3-2); 8 bases match TRBD2. The germline V gene encodes CDR1 LGHDT and CDR2 YNNKEL (reference sequence). J was trimmed by 3 bases and V by 4 bases; bases with no gene match: 1. The CDR3 extends over 14 amino acids. In DNA form, the CDR3 reads TGTGCCAGCAGCCTAGCGGGGTACACCGGGGAGCTGTTTTTT. This translates into CASSLAGYTGELFF.

This chain links TRBV11-3 with TRBJ2-1; the D gene is possibly TRBD1 (5 bases). Germline V gene lookup returns CDR1 SGHNT and CDR2 YENEEA. V dropped 2 bases and J dropped 9 bases, with 11 bases sitting between them. CDR3 length: 13 amino acids. Here the CDR3 reads CASSLRIQGEQFF. Here the CDR3 DNA reads TGTGCCAGCAGCTTACGGATCCAGGGTGAGCAGTTCTTC.

This rearrangement joins TRBV4-2 to TRBJ2-7; D is possibly TRBD1 (5 bases). Germline loops: CDR1 LGHNA, CDR2 YNFKEQ. This CDR3 contains 16 residues. Between the trimmed V and J ends, which lost 0 bases and 2 bases, there was a span of 14 bases. The CDR3 bases are TGTGCCAGCAGCCAAGATTTTGGGGCAACCCCCTACGAGCAGTACTTC. Translated: CASSQDFGATPYEQYF.

A few counts support this clone. DNA for the CDR3: TGTGCCAGCTCACCGCGCCCGCAGACTATTAGCTCCTACAATGAGCAGTTCTTC. It encodes CASSPRPQTISSYNEQFF. This rearrangement joins TRBV18 to TRBJ2-1, with a tentative D call TRBD2 (5 bases). Trimming took off 3 bases at V and 0 bases at J, with 18 bases between the two ends. CDR1 is KGHSH and CDR2 is LQKENI in the germline V gene. The CDR3 runs to 18 residues. Complete variable domain (other parts from reference TRBV18 and TRBJ2-1): NAGVMQNPRHLVRRRGQEARLRCSPMKGHSHVYWYRQLPEEGLKFMVYLQKENIIDESGMPKERFSAEFPKEGPSILRIQQVVRGDSAAYFCASSPRPQTISSYNEQFFGPGTRLTVL.

The chain links TRBV5-1 to TRBJ1-6; 7 bases line up with TRBD1. CDR3 length: 15 residues. The germline CDR1 and CDR2 sequences are SGHRS and YFSETQ. The V segment lost 1 base and the J segment 5 bases; nucleotides outside the gene matches: 3. The CDR3 protein is CASSLTGANNSPLHF. In DNA, the CDR3 is TGCGCCAGCAGCTTGACAGGGGCAAATAATTCACCCCTCCACTTT.

This clone was seen only once. The chain carries TRBV4-2 and TRBJ1-2; 7 positions match TRBD1. V shed 6 bases, J shed 3 bases, and the junction held 7 bases outside the gene matches. Germline loops: CDR1 LGHNA, CDR2 YNFKEQ. The CDR3 has 14 amino acids. The CDR3 DNA reads TGTGCCAGCAGTCCTGGGACAGTGTACTATGGCTACACCTTC. Translated, it gives CASSPGTVYYGYTF.

This chain links TRBV6-6 with TRBJ2-5; TRBD1 aligns across 12 bases. The CDR3 totals 15 residues. The ends lost 8 bases at V and 4 bases at J; junction bases unmatched: 8. The V gene's germline CDR1 is MNHNY and CDR2 SVGAGI (reference sequence). CDR3 sequence (DNA): TGTGCCAGCGGGACAGGGGGCTTGTTCACAGAGACCCAGTACTTC. This gives the protein CASGTGGLFTETQYF.

The chain is built from TRBV5-6 and TRBJ2-7; 7 nucleotides align to TRBD1. Germline trimming cut 4 bases from V and 3 bases from J; bases unmatched to any gene: 16. The CDR3 covers 17 residues. Germline V gene sequence: CDR1 SGHDT, CDR2 YYEEEE. CDR3 DNA: TGTGCCAGCAGCCCAACGGGGACAGCCCTACGGTTCTACGAGCAGTACTTC. Protein sequence: CASSPTGTALRFYEQYF.

This clone appeared once. The rearrangement joins TRBV2 to TRBJ1-1; 9 bases agree with TRBD1. V was pared by 6 bases and J by 5 bases, with 10 bases of the junction left unmatched. Germline V lookup: CDR1 SNHLY, CDR2 FYNNEI. CDR3 size: 15 residues. In nucleotides, the CDR3 is TGTGCCAGCAGGGAGACAGGGGGTCGTAATACTGAAGCTTTCTTT. It translates to CASRETGGRNTEAFF.

The chain uses TRBV15 and TRBJ2-7; D gene ambiguous. Germline lookup yields CDR1 LNHNV and CDR2 YYDKDF (reference sequence). Trimming removed 0 bases at V and 10 bases at J, with 13 bases between. The CDR3 loop spans 13 amino acids. CDR3 nucleotides: TGTGCCACCAGCAGAGACATTCGTGAGCAACAGTACTTC. Its protein is CATSRDIREQQYF.

This chain joins TRBV19 and TRBJ1-3; D possibly corresponds to TRBD1 (5 bases). Germline lookup yields CDR1 LNHDA and CDR2 SQIVND (reference sequence). V shed 0 bases and J shed 4 bases, with 13 bases lying between them. CDR3 length: 16 amino acids. CDR3 in amino acids: CASSIESGNRGNTIYF. The CDR3, as DNA: TGTGCCAGTAGTATAGAGTCAGGGAATCGCGGAAACACCATATATTTT.

Comments on this clone: Other DNA sequences within the sample encode an identical CDR3. The chain joins TRBV18 to TRBJ1-1; maybe TRBD1 (5 bases). The V and J ends lost 3 bases and 6 bases respectively, with 8 bases between them. Germline CDR1 and CDR2: KGHSH and LQKENI. The CDR3 is 12 residues long. CDR3 protein: CASSPGGAEAFF. CDR3 nucleotides: TGTGCCAGCTCACCGGGGGGGGCTGAAGCTTTCTTT. The complete variable domain, with remaining parts taken from reference TRBV18 and TRBJ1-1, reads NAGVMQNPRHLVRRRGQEARLRCSPMKGHSHVYWYRQLPEEGLKFMVYLQKENIIDESGMPKERFSAEFPKEGPSILRIQQVVRGDSAAYFCASSPGGAEAFFGQGTRLTVV.

The rearrangement links TRBV5-8 to TRBJ2-3; 9 nucleotides match TRBD2. CDR3 length equals 15 residues. The V and J ends lost 4 bases and 1 base, in that order; junction bases with no gene match: 4. CDR1 is SGHTS and CDR2 is YDEGEE in the germline V gene. CDR3 in amino acids: CASSGRLAGTDTQYF. CDR3 nucleotide sequence: TGTGCCAGCAGCGGCAGACTAGCGGGCACAGATACGCAGTATTTT.

Details on this clone: Other DNA sequences within the sample encode an identical CDR3. The chain carries TRBV18 and TRBJ2-7; weak D call: TRBD1 (5 bases). Trimming took 3 bases from V and 1 from J, leaving 7 bases between them. The CDR3 covers 13 residues. The V gene's germline CDR1 is KGHSH and CDR2 LQKENI. The CDR3 nucleotides are TGTGCCAGCTCACCTGACAGTTCCTACGAGCAGTACTTC. Protein sequence: CASSPDSSYEQYF. The full variable domain, rest sourced from reference TRBV18 and TRBJ2-7, is NAGVMQNPRHLVRRRGQEARLRCSPMKGHSHVYWYRQLPEEGLKFMVYLQKENIIDESGMPKERFSAEFPKEGPSILRIQQVVRGDSAAYFCASSPDSSYEQYFGPGTRLTVT.

In this sample, this clone turned up once. The chain has TRBV10-3 and TRBJ2-4; 8 bases line up with TRBD1. The V and J ends lost 6 bases and 0 bases, in that order; junction bases with no gene match: 28. The V gene's germline CDR1 is ENHRY and CDR2 SYGVKD. The CDR3 length is 23 residues. CDR3 loop: CAISAFPGTGSKRDGIAKNIQYF. The CDR3 DNA follows: TGTGCCATCAGCGCCTTTCCCGGGACAGGATCTAAACGGGACGGAATAGCCAAAAACATTCAGTACTTC.

The V call is TRBV4-2, the J call TRBJ2-7, with TRBD2 matching 12 bases. This CDR3 has 18 residues. The germline V gene has CDR1 LGHNA and CDR2 YNFKEQ. Trimming removed 0 bases from V and 2 bases from J; junction bases left unmatched: 8. CDR3 sequence: CASSQDGTSGSNAYEQYF. DNA for the CDR3: TGTGCCAGCAGCCAAGATGGGACTAGCGGGTCCAACGCCTACGAGCAGTACTTC.

This clone was counted between two and nine times. J is TRBJ1-2 and V is TRBV6-5; D possibly corresponds to TRBD1 (5 bases). Trimming pared 0 bases from V and 4 bases from J, leaving 12 bases between. The CDR3 covers 15 residues. Germline CDR1 and CDR2: MNHEY and SVGAGI. The CDR3 sequence: CASSYSPTAFYGYTF. In DNA form, the CDR3 reads TGTGCCAGCAGTTACTCTCCGACAGCCTTCTATGGCTACACCTTC.

The J gene is TRBJ1-5, the V gene TRBV19; TRBD1 is a possible D gene (6 bases). Between the trimmed V and J ends, which lost 8 bases and 2 bases, there was a span of 16 bases. The CDR3 sequence is 15 residues long. Per the germline V gene, CDR1 is LNHDA and CDR2 is SQIVND (reference sequence). CDR3 DNA: TGTGCCAGTCAGCCCCGGACAGTTGGCAATCAGCCCCAGCATTTT. This translates into CASQPRTVGNQPQHF.

The chain is built from TRBV7-2 and TRBJ2-2, with TRBD2 identical over 7 bases. The CDR3 contains 16 residues. J lost 6 bases, V lost 3 bases, and 10 bases had no gene match. Germline V lookup: CDR1 SGHTA, CDR2 FQGNSA. CDR3 loop: CASSFLTSVDAGELFF. In DNA, the CDR3 is TGTGCCAGCAGCTTCCTTACTAGCGTAGACGCCGGGGAGCTGTTTTTT. Filled out from reference TRBV7-2 and TRBJ2-2, the complete variable domain reads GAGVSQSPSNKVTEKGKDVELRCDPISGHTALYWYRQSLGQGLEFLIYFQGNSAPDKSGLPSDRFSAERTGGSVSTLTIQRTQQEDSAVYLCASSFLTSVDAGELFFGEGSRLTVL.

This clone was counted between two and nine times. The CDR3 nucleotides read TGCGCCAGCAGCCGTACAGGGACTAGTTCCTACGAGCAGTACTTC. It is translated as CASSRTGTSSYEQYF. The chain links TRBV5-1 to TRBJ2-7; TRBD2 agrees at 8 bases. The CDR3 consists of 15 residues. Germline V lookup: CDR1 SGHRS, CDR2 YFSETQ. The V and J ends lost 4 bases and 1 base, in that order; junction bases with no gene match: 7.